The 7 T cell receptor beta chains below were found in one sample sequenced in a study of cytomegalovirus exposure and HLA in healthy donors. Generated by immunoSEQ multiplex PCR, the TCRdb table keeps only in-frame clones and is missing some. The sample lists around 130,000 clones, about 90% occurring once. Sequencing input: PBMCs. The receptors were sampled from a man aged 30-40 years in good health and CMV-seronegative.

The chain recombines TRBV2 with TRBJ1-6; TRBD1 matches 8 bases. This CDR3 has 14 residues. Germline values: CDR1 SNHLY, CDR2 FYNNEI. After removal of 6 bases from V and 13 bases from J, the junction contained 11 bases not matched to a gene. CDR3: CASSDWTGRSPLHF. CDR3 nucleotide sequence: TGTGCCAGCAGCGACTGGACAGGGAGATCCCCCCTCCACTTT.

The chain combines TRBV28 with TRBJ1-1, with 9 bases lining up with TRBD1. Germline CDR1 reads MDHEN; CDR2 reads SYDVKM. After removal of 5 bases from V and 10 bases from J, the junction contained 5 bases not matched to a gene. This CDR3 spans 12 amino acids. CDR3 coding DNA: TGTGCCAGCAGTCAACAGGGGGCGCGAGCTTTCTTT. The encoded protein is CASSQQGARAFF.

J is TRBJ1-5 and V is TRBV4-1; a weak D match, TRBD1 (5 bases). This CDR3 is 15 amino acids long. The V gene's germline CDR1 is MGHRA and CDR2 YSYEKL. V gave up 3 bases and J gave up 2 bases, with 11 bases separating them. The CDR3 DNA sequence: TGCGCCAGCAGCCAGGGGCCTTGGGGCAATCAGCCCCAGCATTTT. It is translated as CASSQGPWGNQPQHF.

The V call is TRBV15, the J call TRBJ1-5; 12 nucleotides agree with TRBD1. The CDR3 extends over 17 amino acids. V was pared by 3 bases and J by 0 bases, with 3 bases of the junction left unmatched. Germline-derived CDR1 and CDR2 are LNHNV and YYDKDF (reference sequence). CDR3 region: CATSSRDRGLSNQPQHF. Written as DNA, the CDR3 is TGTGCCACCAGCAGCCGGGACAGGGGGCTTAGCAATCAGCCCCAGCATTTT.

This chain connects TRBV4-3 to TRBJ1-2; unclear D gene. The V end was cut by 0 bases, the J end by 0 bases, with 11 bases between. Germline V gene lookup returns CDR1 LGHNA and CDR2 YSLEER. The CDR3 is 16 residues long. The CDR3 DNA reads as TGCGCCAGCAGCCAAGATCAGTCAGAAACTAACTATGGCTACACCTTC. Its translation is CASSQDQSETNYGYTF.

This clone was counted a single time. V is TRBV9 and J is TRBJ2-7; D is unclear. Germline V gene lookup returns CDR1 SGDLS and CDR2 YYNGEE. This CDR3 is built from 16 residues. V dropped 4 bases and J dropped 1 base, with 18 bases sitting between them. This CDR3 is CASSLNTVYFSYEQYF. The CDR3 DNA sequence: TGTGCCAGCAGCCTGAATACGGTCTACTTTTCCTACGAGCAGTACTTC.

The chain joins TRBV20-1 to TRBJ2-7; 9 bases line up with TRBD1. Germline-derived CDR1 and CDR2 are DFQATT and SNEGSKA (reference sequence). This CDR3 spans 11 amino acids. The CDR3 nucleotides are TGCAGCGGGGACAGGGCCCACGAGCAGTACTTC. This gives the protein CSGDRAHEQYF.